The sequence of this TCR beta chain was determined in a study of T cells after yellow fever vaccination. MiXCR, applied by TCRdb to the 5' RACE reads, yields one record per CDR3 protein. The table has about 99,000 distinct CDR3 sequences, about 5.8% seen once. After removal of 4 bases from V and 4 bases from J, the junction contained 14 bases not matched to a gene. CDR1 is SGHTA and CDR2 is FQGNSA in the germline V gene. CDR3 length: 18 residues. Sequenced material: CD8+ T cells sorted from PBMCs, taken 10 days after the yellow fever booster vaccination. This TCR came from a man in his late teens or twenties who received the YFV17D yellow fever vaccine. The chain couples TRBV7-2 to TRBJ2-5; 11 bases map to TRBD2. The DNA of the CDR3 is TGTGCCAGCAGCTCGCTAAGTAGCGGGGGGGCCCTGCGAGAGACCCAGTACTTC. Translating it yields CASSSLSSGGALRETQYF.